This T cell receptor beta chain is drawn from a study of T cells expressing NK-cell markers. About the research overall: In sorted CD3+CD56+NKG2C+, CD3+CD56+NKG2C- and CD3+CD56-NKG2C+ T cells, TCR beta repertoires were obtained. Eight donors were sequenced, of whom seven were HCMV-seropositive, while the remaining one was HCMV-seronegative. Study-wide findings and caveats: For 6 or 7 donors, the dominant NKG2C+ clonotypes made up roughly 1.0-8% of their CD8+ T cells.

As the method of synthesis, 5'RACE template switching with UMIs yielded TCR beta cDNA. Reprocessing the 5' RACE reads, TCRdb reports a single entry for every CDR3 protein and omits DNA. Recorded for this sample: 350,000 to 450,000 distinct CDR3 sequences. The CDR3 runs 13 residues. Looked up from germline, CDR1 is SNHLY and CDR2 is FYNNEI. Remarks on this clonotype: The target antigen is unknown.

Sequencing used blood T cells: a sorted CD56 or NKG2C T cell subset, CD4+ or CD8+ T cells, or bulk PBMC T cells (not recorded which). The origin of this receptor is a man aged 18 to 70 in good health. V usage is TRBV2 and J usage is TRBJ2-5; TCRdb's D call of TRBD2 is untestable without DNA. This CDR3 is CATARDSQETQYF.